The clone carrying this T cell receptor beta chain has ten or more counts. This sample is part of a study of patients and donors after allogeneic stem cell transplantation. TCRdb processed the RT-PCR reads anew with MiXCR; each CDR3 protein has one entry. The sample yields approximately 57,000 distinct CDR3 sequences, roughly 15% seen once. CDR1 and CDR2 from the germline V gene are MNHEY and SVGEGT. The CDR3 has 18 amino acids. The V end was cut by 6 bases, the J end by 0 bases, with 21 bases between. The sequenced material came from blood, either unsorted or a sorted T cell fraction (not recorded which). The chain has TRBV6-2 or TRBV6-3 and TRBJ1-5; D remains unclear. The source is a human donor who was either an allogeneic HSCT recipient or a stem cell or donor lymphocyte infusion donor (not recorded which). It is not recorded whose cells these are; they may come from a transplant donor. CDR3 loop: CASSQRLGVADSNQPQHF. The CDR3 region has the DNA TGTGCCAGCAGCCAACGCCTCGGAGTGGCAGATAGCAATCAGCCCCAGCATTTT.